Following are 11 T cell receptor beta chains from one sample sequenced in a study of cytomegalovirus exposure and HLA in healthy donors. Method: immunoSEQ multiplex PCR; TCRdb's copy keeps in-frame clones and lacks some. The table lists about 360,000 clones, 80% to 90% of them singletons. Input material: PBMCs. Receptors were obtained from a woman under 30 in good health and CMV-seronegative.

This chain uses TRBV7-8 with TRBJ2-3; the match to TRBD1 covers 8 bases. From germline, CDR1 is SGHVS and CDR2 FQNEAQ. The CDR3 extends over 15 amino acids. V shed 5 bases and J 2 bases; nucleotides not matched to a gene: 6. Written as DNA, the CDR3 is TGTGCCAGCAGCACCTGGGACAGGTTCACAGATACGCAGTATTTT. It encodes CASSTWDRFTDTQYF.

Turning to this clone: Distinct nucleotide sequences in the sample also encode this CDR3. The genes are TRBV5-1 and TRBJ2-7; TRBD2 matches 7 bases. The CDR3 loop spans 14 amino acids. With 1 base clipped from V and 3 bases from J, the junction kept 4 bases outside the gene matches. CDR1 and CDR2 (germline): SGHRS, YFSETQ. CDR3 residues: CASSLSGGSYEQYF. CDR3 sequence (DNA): TGCGCCAGCAGCTTGTCGGGAGGTAGCTACGAGCAGTACTTC.

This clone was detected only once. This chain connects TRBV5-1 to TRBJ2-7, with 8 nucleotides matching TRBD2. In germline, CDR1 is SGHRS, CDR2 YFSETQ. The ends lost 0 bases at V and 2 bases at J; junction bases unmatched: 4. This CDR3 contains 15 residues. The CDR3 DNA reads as TGCGCCAGCAGCTTGGGACTAGCGATTACCTACGAGCAGTACTTC. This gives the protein CASSLGLAITYEQYF.

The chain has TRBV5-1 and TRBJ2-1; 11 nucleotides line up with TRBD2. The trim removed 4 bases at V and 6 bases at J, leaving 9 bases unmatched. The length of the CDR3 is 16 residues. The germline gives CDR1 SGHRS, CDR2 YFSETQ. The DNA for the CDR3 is TGCGCCAGCAGCGGATTAGCGGGGGGGCCTCCCAATGAGCAGTTCTTC. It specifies CASSGLAGGPPNEQFF.

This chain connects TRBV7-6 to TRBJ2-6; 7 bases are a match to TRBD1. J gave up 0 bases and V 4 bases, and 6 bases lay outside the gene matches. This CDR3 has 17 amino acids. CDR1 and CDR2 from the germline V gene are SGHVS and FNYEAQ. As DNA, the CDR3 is TGTGCCAGCAGCTCCCTTCCAGGGGGCTCTGGGGCCAACGTCCTGACTTTC. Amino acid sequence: CASSSLPGGSGANVLTF.

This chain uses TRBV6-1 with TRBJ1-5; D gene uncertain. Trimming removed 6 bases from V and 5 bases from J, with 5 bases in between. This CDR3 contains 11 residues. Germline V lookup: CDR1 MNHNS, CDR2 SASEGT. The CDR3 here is CASSRYQPQHF. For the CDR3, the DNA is TGTGCCAGCAGCAGATATCAGCCCCAGCATTTT.

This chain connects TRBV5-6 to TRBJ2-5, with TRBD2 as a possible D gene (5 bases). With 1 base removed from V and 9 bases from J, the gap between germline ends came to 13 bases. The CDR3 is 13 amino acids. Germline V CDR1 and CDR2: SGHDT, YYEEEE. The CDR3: CASSLSGFRAQYF. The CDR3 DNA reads TGTGCCAGCAGCTTGTCGGGGTTCCGGGCCCAGTACTTC.

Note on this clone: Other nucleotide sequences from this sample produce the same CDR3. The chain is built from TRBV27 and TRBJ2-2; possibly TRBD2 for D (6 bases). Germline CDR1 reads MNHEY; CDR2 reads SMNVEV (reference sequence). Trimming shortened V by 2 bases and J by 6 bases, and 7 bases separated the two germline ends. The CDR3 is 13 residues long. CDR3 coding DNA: TGTGCCAGCAGTTTAGCGGGGTCCGGGGAGCTGTTTTTT. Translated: CASSLAGSGELFF.

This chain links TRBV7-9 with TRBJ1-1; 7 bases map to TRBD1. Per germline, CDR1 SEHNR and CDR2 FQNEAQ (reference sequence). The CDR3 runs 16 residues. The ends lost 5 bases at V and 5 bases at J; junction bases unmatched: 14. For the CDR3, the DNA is TGTGCCAGCAGCCTAAGGGCGGCAGGGGGTTTAACTGAAGCTTTCTTT. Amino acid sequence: CASSLRAAGGLTEAFF.

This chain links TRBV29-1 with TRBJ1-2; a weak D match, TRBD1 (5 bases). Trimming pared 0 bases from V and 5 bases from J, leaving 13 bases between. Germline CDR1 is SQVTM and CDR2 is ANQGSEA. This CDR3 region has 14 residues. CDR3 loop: CSVEERDSSYGYTF. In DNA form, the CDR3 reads TGCAGCGTTGAAGAGAGAGACAGTTCATATGGCTACACCTTC.

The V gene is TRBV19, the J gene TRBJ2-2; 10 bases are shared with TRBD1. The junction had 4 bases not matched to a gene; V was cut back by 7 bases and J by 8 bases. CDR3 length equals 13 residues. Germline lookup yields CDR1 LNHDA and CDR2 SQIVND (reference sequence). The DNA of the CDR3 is TGTGCCAGTACCGACAGGGGGCTGGGGGAGCTGTTTTTT. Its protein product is CASTDRGLGELFF.